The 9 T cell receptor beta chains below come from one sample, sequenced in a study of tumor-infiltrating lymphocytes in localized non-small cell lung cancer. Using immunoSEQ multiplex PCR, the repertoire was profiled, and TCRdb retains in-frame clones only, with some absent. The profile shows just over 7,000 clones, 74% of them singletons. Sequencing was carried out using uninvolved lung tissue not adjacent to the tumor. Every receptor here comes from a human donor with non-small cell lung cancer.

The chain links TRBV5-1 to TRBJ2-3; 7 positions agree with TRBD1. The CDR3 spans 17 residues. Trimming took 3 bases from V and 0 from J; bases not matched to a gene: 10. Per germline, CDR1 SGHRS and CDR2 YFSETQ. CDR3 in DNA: TGCGCCAGCAGCTACGCGACAGGGACGTCAAGCACAGATACGCAGTATTTT. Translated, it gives CASSYATGTSSTDTQYF.

This CDR3 reads CASSRRGSSGNTIYF. The CDR3 coding sequence is TGTGCCAGCAGCAGACGGGGGAGCTCTGGAAACACCATATATTTT. The chain links TRBV11-3 to TRBJ1-3; D is possibly TRBD1 (5 bases). The germline gives CDR1 SGHNT, CDR2 YENEEA. V was shortened by 5 bases and J by 0 bases, with 11 bases between the two germline ends. CDR3 length: 15 residues.

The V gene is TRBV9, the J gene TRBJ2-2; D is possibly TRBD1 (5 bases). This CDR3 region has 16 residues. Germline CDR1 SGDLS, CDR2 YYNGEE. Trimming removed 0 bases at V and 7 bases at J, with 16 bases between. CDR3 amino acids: CASSVASGARHGELFF. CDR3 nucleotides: TGTGCCAGCAGCGTAGCCAGTGGGGCCCGCCACGGGGAGCTGTTTTTT.

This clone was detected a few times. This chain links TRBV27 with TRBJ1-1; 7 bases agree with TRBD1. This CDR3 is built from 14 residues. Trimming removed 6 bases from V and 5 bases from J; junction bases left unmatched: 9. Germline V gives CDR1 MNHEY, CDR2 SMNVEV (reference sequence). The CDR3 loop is CASRETGRETEAFF. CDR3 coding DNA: TGTGCCAGCAGGGAGACAGGGAGAGAGACTGAAGCTTTCTTT.

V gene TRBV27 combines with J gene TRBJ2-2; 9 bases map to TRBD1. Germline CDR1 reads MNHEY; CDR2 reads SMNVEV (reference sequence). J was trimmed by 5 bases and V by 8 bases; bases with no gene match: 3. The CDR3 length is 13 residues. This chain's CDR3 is CASGDRATGELFF. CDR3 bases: TGTGCCAGCGGGGACAGGGCTACCGGGGAGCTGTTTTTT.

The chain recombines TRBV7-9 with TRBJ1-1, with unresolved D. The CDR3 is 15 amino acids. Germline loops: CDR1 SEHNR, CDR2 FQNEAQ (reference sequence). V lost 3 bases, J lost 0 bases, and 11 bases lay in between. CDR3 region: CASSLEGGVNTEAFF. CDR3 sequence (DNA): TGTGCCAGCAGCTTGGAAGGTGGAGTGAACACTGAAGCTTTCTTT.

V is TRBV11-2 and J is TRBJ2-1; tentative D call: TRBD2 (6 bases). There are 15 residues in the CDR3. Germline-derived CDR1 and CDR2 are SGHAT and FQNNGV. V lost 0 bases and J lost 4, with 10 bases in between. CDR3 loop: CASSLEVTRYNEQFF. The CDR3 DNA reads TGTGCCAGCAGCTTAGAGGTGACTAGGTACAATGAGCAGTTCTTC.

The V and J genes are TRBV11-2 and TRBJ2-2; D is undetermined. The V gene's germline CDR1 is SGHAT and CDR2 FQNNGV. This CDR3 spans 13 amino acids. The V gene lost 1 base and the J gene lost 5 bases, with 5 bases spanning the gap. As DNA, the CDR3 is TGTGCCAGCAGCTTAGCGAGGACCGGGGAGCTGTTTTTT. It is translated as CASSLARTGELFF.

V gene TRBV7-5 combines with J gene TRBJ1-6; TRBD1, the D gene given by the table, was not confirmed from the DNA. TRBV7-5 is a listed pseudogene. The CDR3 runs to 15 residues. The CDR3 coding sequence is TGTGCCAGCAGCGCTACTGGCGGACAAGGGTCACCCCTCCACTTT. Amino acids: CASSATGGQGSPLHF.